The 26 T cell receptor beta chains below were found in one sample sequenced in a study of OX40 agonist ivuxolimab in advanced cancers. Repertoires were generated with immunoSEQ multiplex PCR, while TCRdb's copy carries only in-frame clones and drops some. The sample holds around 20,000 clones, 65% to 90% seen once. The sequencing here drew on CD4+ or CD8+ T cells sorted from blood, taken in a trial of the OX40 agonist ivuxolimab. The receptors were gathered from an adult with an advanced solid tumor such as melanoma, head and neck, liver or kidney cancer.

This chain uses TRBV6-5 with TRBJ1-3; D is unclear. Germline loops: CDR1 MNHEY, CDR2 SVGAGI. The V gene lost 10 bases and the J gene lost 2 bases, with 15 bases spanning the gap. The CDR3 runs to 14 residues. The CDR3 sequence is CAIPGRRPGNTIYF. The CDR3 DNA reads TGTGCCATCCCCGGACGCCGGCCTGGAAACACCATATATTTT.

The CDR3 here is CASSRLPSGVRNEQFF. The CDR3 region has the DNA TGTGCCAGCAGCCGATTACCTAGCGGGGTTCGCAATGAGCAGTTCTTC. J is TRBJ2-1 and V is TRBV7-2; 9 bases are a match to TRBD2. V lost 5 bases, J lost 6 bases, and 11 bases stayed unmatched. Germline loops: CDR1 SGHTA, CDR2 FQGNSA. This CDR3 spans 16 amino acids.

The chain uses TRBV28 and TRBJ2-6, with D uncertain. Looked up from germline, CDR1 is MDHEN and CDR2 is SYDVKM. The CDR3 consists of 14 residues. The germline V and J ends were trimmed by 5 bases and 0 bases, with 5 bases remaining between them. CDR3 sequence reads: CASSPASGANVLTF. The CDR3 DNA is TGTGCCAGCAGTCCTGCCTCTGGGGCCAACGTCCTGACTTTC. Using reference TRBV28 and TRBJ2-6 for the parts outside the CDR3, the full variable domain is DVKVTQSSRYLVKRTGEKVFLECVQDMDHENMFWYRQDPGLGLRLIYFSYDVKMKEKGDIPEGYSVSREKKERFSLILESASTNQTSMYLCASSPASGANVLTFGAGSRLTVL.

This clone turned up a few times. The CDR3, as DNA: TGCGCCAGCAGTGATCCCTGGGGACAGGGGAATTCCTACGAGCAGTACTTC. Encoded protein: CASSDPWGQGNSYEQYF. The chain couples TRBV10-1 to TRBJ2-7, with 10 bases that match TRBD1. This CDR3 region has 17 residues. V shed 3 bases and J 1 base; nucleotides not matched to a gene: 9. Per the germline V gene, CDR1 is WNHNN and CDR2 is SYGVQD (reference sequence).

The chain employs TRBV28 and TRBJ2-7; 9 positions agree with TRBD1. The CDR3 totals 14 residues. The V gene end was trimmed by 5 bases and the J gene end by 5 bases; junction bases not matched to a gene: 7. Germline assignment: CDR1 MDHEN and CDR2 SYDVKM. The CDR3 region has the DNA TGTGCCAGCAGTACAGGGGGCTTTATCGACGAGCAGTACTTC. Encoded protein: CASSTGGFIDEQYF.

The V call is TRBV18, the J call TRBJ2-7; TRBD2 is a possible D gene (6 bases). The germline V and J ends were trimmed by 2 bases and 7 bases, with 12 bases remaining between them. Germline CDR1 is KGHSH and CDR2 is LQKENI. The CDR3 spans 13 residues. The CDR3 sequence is CASSPNRDSEQYF. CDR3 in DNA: TGTGCCAGCTCACCAAATAGGGACTCTGAGCAGTACTTC.

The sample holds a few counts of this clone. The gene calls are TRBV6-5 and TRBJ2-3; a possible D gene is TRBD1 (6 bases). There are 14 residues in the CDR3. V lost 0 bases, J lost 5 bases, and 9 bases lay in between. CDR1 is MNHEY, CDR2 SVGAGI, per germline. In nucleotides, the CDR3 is TGTGCCAGCAGTTACTCGGGACACCGAGATACGCAGTATTTT. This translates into CASSYSGHRDTQYF.

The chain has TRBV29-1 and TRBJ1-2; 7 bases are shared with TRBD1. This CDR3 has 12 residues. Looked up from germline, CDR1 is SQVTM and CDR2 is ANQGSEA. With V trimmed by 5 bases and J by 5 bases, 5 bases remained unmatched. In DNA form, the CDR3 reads TGCAGCGTTTCGCGACAGGGTTATGGCTACACCTTC. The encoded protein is CSVSRQGYGYTF.

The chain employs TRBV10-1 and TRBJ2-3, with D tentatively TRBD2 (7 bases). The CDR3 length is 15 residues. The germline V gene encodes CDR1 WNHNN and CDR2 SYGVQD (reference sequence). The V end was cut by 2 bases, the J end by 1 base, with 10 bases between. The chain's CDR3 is CASSEAGARTDTQYF. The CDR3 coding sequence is TGCGCCAGCAGTGAGGCGGGGGCGCGCACAGATACGCAGTATTTT.

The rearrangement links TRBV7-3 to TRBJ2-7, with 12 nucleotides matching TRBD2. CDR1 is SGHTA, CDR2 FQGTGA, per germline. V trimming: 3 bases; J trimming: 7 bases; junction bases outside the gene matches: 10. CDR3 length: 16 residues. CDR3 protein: CASSFFGLAGGNEQYF. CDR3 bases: TGTGCCAGCAGCTTCTTCGGGCTAGCGGGAGGGAATGAGCAGTACTTC.

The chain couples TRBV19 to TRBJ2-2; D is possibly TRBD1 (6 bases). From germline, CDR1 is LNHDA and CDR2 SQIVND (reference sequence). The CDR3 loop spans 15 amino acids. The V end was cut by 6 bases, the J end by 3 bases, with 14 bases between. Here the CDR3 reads CASSLRAGDTGELFF. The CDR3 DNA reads TGTGCCAGTAGCCTAAGGGCAGGGGACACCGGGGAGCTGTTTTTT.

The CDR3 loop is CASSRAGTSGTYEQYF. CDR3 DNA sequence: TGTGCCAGCAGTCGTGCCGGGACTAGCGGAACCTACGAGCAGTACTTC. The chain joins TRBV6-6 to TRBJ2-7; 11 bases are a match to TRBD2. The junction had 8 bases not matched to a gene; V was cut back by 5 bases and J by 2 bases. CDR1 MNHNY and CDR2 SVGAGI come from the germline V gene (reference sequence). This CDR3 is built from 16 residues.

The CDR3 protein is CASSSQRKYPTF. Here the CDR3 DNA reads TGTGCCAGCAGTTCCCAGAGGAAGTATCCCACCTTC. The chain uses TRBV28 and TRBJ1-2; no reliable D call. The CDR3 runs 12 residues. Between the trimmed V and J ends, which lost 4 bases and 13 bases, there was a span of 16 bases. Germline values: CDR1 MDHEN, CDR2 SYDVKM.

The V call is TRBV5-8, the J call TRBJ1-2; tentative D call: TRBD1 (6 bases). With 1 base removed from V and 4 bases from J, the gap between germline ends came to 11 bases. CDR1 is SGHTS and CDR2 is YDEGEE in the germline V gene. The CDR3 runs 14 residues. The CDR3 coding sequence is TGTGCCAGCAGCTTGAGGCAGGGGACCTATGGCTACACCTTC. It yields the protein CASSLRQGTYGYTF.

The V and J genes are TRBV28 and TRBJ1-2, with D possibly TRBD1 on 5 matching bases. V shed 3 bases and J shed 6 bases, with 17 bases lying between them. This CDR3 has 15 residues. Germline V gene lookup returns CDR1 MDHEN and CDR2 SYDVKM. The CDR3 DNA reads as TGTGCCAGCAGTTTGGGCCCCCTAGGGGCGGATGGCTACACCTTC. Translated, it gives CASSLGPLGADGYTF.

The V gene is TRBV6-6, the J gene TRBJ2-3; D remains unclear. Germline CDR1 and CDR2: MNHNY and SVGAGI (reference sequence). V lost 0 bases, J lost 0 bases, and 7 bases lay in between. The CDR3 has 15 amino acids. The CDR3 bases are TGTGCCAGCAGTTACTCCCAGCCGAGCACAGATACGCAGTATTTT. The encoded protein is CASSYSQPSTDTQYF.

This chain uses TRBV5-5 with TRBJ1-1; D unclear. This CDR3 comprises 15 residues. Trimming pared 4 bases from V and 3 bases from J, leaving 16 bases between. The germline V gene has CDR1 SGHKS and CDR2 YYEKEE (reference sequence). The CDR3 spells CASSGPAGFHTEAFF. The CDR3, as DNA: TGTGCCAGCAGCGGACCCGCCGGTTTTCACACTGAAGCTTTCTTT.

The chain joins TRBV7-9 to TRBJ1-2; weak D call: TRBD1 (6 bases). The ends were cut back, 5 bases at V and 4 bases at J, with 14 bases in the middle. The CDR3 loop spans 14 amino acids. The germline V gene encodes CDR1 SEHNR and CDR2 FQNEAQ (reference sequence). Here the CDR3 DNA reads TGTGCCAGCAGCGACTTGAGACAGGTCTATGGCTACACCTTC. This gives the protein CASSDLRQVYGYTF.

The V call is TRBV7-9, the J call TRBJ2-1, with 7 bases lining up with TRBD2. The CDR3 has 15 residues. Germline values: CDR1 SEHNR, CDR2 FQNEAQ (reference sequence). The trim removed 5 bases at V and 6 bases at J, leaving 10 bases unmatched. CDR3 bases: TGTGCCAGCAGCCGAGGACTAGACTACGGCAATGAGCAGTTCTTC. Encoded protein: CASSRGLDYGNEQFF.

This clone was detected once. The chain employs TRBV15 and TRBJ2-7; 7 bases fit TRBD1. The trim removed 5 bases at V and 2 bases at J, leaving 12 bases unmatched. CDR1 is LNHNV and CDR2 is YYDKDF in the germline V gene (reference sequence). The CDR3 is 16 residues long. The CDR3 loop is CATSVRRGLQPYEQYF. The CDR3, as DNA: TGTGCCACCAGCGTACGCAGGGGGTTGCAGCCCTACGAGCAGTACTTC.

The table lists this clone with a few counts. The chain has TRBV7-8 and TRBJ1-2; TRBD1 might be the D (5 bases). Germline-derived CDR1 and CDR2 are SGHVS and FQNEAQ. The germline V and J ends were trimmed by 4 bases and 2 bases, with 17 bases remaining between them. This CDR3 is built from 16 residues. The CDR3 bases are TGTGCCAGCAGCTCTCATACAGGCCTGGACAACTATGGCTACACCTTC. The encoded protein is CASSSHTGLDNYGYTF.

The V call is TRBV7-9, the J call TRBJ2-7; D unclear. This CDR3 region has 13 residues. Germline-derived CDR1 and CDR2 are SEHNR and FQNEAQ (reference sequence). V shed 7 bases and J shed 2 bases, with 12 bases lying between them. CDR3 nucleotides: TGTGCCAGCACCTCCACACAGACCTACGAGCAGTACTTC. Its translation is CASTSTQTYEQYF.

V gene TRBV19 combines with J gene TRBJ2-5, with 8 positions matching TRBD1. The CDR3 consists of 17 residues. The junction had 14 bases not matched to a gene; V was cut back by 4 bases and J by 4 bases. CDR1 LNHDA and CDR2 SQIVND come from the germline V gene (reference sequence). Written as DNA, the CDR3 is TGTGCCAGTAGTAGAGTCGAGACAGGGGTCGATCGAGAGACCCAGTACTTC. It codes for CASSRVETGVDRETQYF. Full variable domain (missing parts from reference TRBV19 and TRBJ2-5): DGGITQSPKYLFRKEGQNVTLSCEQNLNHDAMYWYRQDPGQGLRLIYYSQIVNDFQKGDIAEGYSVSREKKESFPLTVTSAQKNPTAFYLCASSRVETGVDRETQYFGPGTRLLVL.

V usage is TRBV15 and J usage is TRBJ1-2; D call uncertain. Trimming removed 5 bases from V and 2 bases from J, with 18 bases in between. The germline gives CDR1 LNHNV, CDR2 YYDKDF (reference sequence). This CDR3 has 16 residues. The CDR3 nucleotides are TGTGCCACCAGCCCCCGTTTCACACGATACAACTATGGCTACACCTTC. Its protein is CATSPRFTRYNYGYTF.

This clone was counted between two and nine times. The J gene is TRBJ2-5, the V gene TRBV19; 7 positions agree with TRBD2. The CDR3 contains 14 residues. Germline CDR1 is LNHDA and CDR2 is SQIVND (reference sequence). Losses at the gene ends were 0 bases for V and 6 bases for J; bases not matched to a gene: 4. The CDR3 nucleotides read TGTGCCAGTAGTATAGAGGGAGGGATTCAGACCCAGTACTTC. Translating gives CASSIEGGIQTQYF.

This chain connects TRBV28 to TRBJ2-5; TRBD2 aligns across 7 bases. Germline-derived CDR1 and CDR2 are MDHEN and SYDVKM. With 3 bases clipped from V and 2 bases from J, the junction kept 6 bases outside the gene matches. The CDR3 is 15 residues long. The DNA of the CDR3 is TGTGCCAGCAGTTTTATGCGGGAGAGTCAAGAGACCCAGTACTTC. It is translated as CASSFMRESQETQYF.